This T cell receptor beta chain was identified during a study of shared clonotypes between healthy human individuals (TCRdb year 2020). Study-wide context: The cohort comprised a couple of women and a few men aged 18 to 49 years. For each donor, three plates each were used for CD4 naive and CD4 memory, two plates were used for CD8 naive, and one plate was used for CD8 memory. To estimate repertoire size and how much clonotypes are shared between individuals, the study performed deep sequencing of blood TCR repertoires from about 5 healthy adults. To increase sequencing depth and limit assay-specific biases, TCR repertoire library preparation and sequencing were carried out by different laboratories using diverse techniques. Leukapheresis yielded between about 0.85 and 9.5 billion PBMCs per donor. Points the paper makes about the study in general: Compared with non-shared clonotypes, clonotypes shared by all four sorted-subset donors had higher generation probabilities. The small number of donors limited the genetic and exposure-history diversity represented. Based on pairwise subsampling, the degree of clonotype sharing among donors was expected to be affected by sequencing depth. Sharing across a few donors was observed for around 5% of naive CD4, under 4% of naive CD8, 2% to 2.5% of memory CD4, and over 0.3% of memory CD8 clonotypes. Larger estimated clonotype richness was generally found for naive subsets than for memory subsets. Incomplete sequencing was indicated by rarefaction of sorted-subset datasets, despite the large sequencing depth. Sampling was restricted to blood, and TCR repertoires in tissue are likely to differ from TCR repertoires in blood.

Healthy HIV-negative adults with no recently reported acute infections or vaccinations were included as donors. Every donor was a Caucasian adult residing in Nashville, Tennessee, USA. CD4+ T cells were enriched by magnetic negative selection, after which naive cells were positively selected on CD45RA and the negative fraction was taken as the memory subset. Blood was collected by leukapheresis, and PBMCs were isolated by Ficoll-Histopaque density gradient centrifugation and then cryopreserved in liquid nitrogen vapor phase. Analytical flow cytometry was used to check the purity and quantity of every magnetically sorted T cell population. Genomic DNA was isolated from every sorted fraction and measured by UV absorbance on a Nanodrop 2000c. The CDR3 holds 15 amino acids from the cysteine to the phenylalanine. CDR3 DNA is the only sequence kept; it has 45 bases, read in frame from the first base. A distance of 13 bases separates the germline ends of V and J, which lose 0 bases and 9 bases respectively. CDR1 and CDR2 are read off the germline V gene as SGHRS and YFSETQ.

In regard to this clone: Its cognate antigen has yet to be identified. Base qualities are not provided; no much larger clone lies one nucleotide away.

Using the deep immunoSEQ assay, TCR CDR3 regions were amplified from genomic DNA by multiplex PCR. For each cell subset, the extracted genomic DNA was distributed evenly across all wells of several immunoSEQ 96-well plates, and each plate served as one replicate. For sorted subsets, each replicate PCR was loaded with roughly 200 ng genomic DNA, equivalent to 30,000 or so T cell genomes. Purified libraries were measured with a Qubit 3.0 fluorometer, size-checked on a Bioanalyzer 2100, and measured again with the KAPA Library Quantification kit. Each immunoSEQ 96-well plate was sequenced on its own single-read 150-cycle Illumina NextSeq 550 flow cell. As for how the authors treated the data: The immunoSEQ output contained only junctional sequences without quality scores, so filtering could not match that applied to full-length reads. Sequences were annotated with PyIR, a Python wrapper for IgBLAST v1.9, and V/J genes and CDR3 were assigned using IMGT germline references. Reads were filtered out if the reads had weak V/J assignments (E-value above 1e-6), no CDR3, stop codons, out-of-frame junctions, or ambiguous translated residues. V3J clonotypes were defined as sequences sharing the same inferred V gene, J gene, and CDR3 amino acid sequence. Percentage overlap between repertoires was computed as shared unique clonotypes divided by the size of the smaller repertoire. Repertoire richness was assessed with RTK rarefaction, the Chao1 estimator, and Recon v2.1 estimates of unobserved clonotypes. Generation probabilities were computed with OLGA for all TCRbeta clonotypes obtained by the gDNA method from a few donors. The source is immuneACCESS, and TCRdb retained only in-frame sequences with V and J called. Part of the clones is not carried over; for the studies checked, unresolved V genes explain less than half of this, and the remainder is unexplained. Clone size and the V and J calls come from that table; the DNA yielded D and trimming. The sample table shows some 2,100,000 clones, and about 94% are seen once. The ten largest clonotypes hold roughly 0.13% of the sample.

The chain is assembled from TRBV5-1 and TRBJ1-6, and the D gene may be TRBD1, 6 bases matching. This TCR was sampled from a man aged 18 to 30 in good health. Sequencing used naive CD4+ T cells sorted from blood. The sample's cell subset or site label, in plain terms: CD45RA+ positively selected. For the CDR3, the sequence is CASSLAQGPTSPLHF. The DNA sequence is given as TGCGCCAGCAGCTTGGCCCAGGGGCCAACTTCACCCCTCCACTTT.